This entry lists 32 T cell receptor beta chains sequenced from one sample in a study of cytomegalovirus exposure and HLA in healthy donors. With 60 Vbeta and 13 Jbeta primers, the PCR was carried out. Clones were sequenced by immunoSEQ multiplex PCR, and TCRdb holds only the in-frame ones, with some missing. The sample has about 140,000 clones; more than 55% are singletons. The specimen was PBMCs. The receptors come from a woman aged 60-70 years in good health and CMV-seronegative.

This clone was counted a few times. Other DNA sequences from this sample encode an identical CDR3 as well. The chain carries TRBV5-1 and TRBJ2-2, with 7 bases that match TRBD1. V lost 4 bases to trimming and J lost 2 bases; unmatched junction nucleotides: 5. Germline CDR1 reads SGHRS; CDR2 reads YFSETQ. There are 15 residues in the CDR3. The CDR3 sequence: CASSLRDSNTGELFF. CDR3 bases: TGCGCCAGCAGCCTCCGGGACAGCAACACCGGGGAGCTGTTTTTT.

Written as DNA, the CDR3 is TGTGCCAGTAGTCGGCGGGGGGCGTACAATGAGCAGTTCTTC. Translation: CASSRRGAYNEQFF. This chain connects TRBV19 to TRBJ2-1; 8 nucleotides match TRBD2. This CDR3 region has 14 residues. With 5 bases clipped from V and 4 bases from J, the junction kept 4 bases outside the gene matches. CDR1 is LNHDA, CDR2 SQIVND, per germline (reference sequence).

CDR3 residues: CSVEEPGPRGRYGYTF. In nucleotides, the CDR3 is TGCAGCGTTGAAGAGCCCGGACCCCGAGGGCGGTATGGCTACACCTTC. V is TRBV29-1 and J is TRBJ1-2; the D is unclear. The CDR3 sequence is 16 residues long. The V gene's germline CDR1 is SQVTM and CDR2 ANQGSEA. V gave up 0 bases and J gave up 5 bases, with 19 bases separating them.

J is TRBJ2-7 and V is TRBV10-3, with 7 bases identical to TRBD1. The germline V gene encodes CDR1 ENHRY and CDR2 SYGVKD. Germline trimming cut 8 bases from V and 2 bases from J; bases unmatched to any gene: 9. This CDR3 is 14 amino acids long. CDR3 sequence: CAIRDSSWTYEQYF. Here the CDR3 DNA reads TGTGCCATCCGGGACAGTTCTTGGACCTACGAGCAGTACTTC.

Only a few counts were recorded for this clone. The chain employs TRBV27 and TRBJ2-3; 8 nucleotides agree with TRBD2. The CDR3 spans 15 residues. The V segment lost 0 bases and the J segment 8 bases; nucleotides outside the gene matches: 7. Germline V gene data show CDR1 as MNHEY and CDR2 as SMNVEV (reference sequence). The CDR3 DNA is TGTGCCAGCAGTTTATCTAGCGGGGCCGGGGGTACGCAGTATTTT. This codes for CASSLSSGAGGTQYF.

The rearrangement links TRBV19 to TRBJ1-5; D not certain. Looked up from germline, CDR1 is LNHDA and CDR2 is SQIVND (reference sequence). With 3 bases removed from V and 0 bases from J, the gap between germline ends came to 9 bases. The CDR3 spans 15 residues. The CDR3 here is CASSIRGDSNQPQHF. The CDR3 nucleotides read TGTGCCAGTAGTATTAGAGGAGATAGCAATCAGCCCCAGCATTTT.

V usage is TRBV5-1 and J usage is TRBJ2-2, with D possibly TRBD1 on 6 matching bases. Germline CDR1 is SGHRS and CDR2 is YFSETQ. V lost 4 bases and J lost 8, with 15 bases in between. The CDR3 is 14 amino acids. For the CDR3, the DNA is TGCGCCAGCAGCCAATACCAGGGGTCGGGGGAGCTGTTTTTT. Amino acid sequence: CASSQYQGSGELFF.

CDR3 residues: CASSRTGSNYGYTF. DNA for the CDR3: TGTGCCAGCAGTCGGACAGGGTCTAACTATGGCTACACCTTC. The chain carries TRBV6-5 and TRBJ1-2; 8 positions agree with TRBD1. The germline CDR1 and CDR2 sequences are MNHEY and SVGAGI. The CDR3 has 14 residues. With 5 bases clipped from V and 0 bases from J, the junction kept 2 bases outside the gene matches.

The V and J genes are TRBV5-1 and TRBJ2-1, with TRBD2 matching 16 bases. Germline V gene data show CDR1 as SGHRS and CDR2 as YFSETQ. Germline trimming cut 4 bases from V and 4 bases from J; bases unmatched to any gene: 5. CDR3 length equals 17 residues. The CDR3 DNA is TGCGCCAGCAGCATGGGACTAGCGGGGGGGCGGTACAATGAGCAGTTCTTC. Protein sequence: CASSMGLAGGRYNEQFF.

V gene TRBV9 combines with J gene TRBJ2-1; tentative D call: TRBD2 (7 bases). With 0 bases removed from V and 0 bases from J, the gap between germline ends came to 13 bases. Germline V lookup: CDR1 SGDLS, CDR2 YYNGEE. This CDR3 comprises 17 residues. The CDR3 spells CASSVGGGHSSYNEQFF. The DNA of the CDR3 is TGTGCCAGCAGCGTAGGGGGGGGGCACAGCTCCTACAATGAGCAGTTCTTC.

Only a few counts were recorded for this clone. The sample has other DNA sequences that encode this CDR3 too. The CDR3 spells CASRLAGASYEQYF. The CDR3 DNA sequence: TGTGCCAGCAGACTAGCGGGGGCCTCCTACGAGCAGTACTTC. V usage is TRBV6-5 and J usage is TRBJ2-7, with 11 bases identical to TRBD2. The junction had 1 base not matched to a gene; V was cut back by 6 bases and J by 0 bases. Germline values: CDR1 MNHEY, CDR2 SVGAGI. This CDR3 has 14 residues.

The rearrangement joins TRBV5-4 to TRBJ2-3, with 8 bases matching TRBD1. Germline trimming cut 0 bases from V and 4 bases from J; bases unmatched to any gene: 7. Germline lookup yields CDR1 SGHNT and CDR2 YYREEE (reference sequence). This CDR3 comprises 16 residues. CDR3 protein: CASSLGGQVGPDTQYF. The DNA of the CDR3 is TGTGCCAGCAGCTTGGGGGGACAGGTGGGGCCAGATACGCAGTATTTT. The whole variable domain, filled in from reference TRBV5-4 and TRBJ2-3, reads ETGVTQSPTHLIKTRGQQVTLRCSSQSGHNTVSWYQQALGQGPQFIFQYYREEENGRGNFPPRFSGLQFPNYSSELNVNALELDDSALYLCASSLGGQVGPDTQYFGPGTRLTVL.

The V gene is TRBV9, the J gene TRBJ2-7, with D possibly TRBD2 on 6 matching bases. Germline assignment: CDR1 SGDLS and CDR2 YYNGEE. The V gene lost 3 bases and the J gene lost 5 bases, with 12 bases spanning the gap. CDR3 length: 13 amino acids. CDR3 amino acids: CASSGAGRDEQYF. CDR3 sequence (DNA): TGTGCCAGCAGCGGTGCGGGAAGAGACGAGCAGTACTTC. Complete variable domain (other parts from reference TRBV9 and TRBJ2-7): DSGVTQTPKHLITATGQRVTLRCSPRSGDLSVYWYQQSLDQGLQFLIQYYNGEERAKGNILERFSAQQFPDLHSELNLSSLELGDSALYFCASSGAGRDEQYFGPGTRLTVT.

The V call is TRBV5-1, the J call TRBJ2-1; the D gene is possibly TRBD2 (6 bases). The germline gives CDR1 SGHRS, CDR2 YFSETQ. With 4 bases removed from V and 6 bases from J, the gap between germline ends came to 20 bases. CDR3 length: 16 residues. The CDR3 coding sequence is TGCGCCAGCAGCCCCGGGGCTAGCGTTGGGGCCAATGAGCAGTTCTTC. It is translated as CASSPGASVGANEQFF.

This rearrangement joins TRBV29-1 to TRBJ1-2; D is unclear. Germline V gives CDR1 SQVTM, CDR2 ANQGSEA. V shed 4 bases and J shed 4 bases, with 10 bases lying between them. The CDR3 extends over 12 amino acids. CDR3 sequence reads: CSVGAEGYGYTF. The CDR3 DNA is TGCAGCGTTGGCGCGGAGGGCTATGGCTACACCTTC.

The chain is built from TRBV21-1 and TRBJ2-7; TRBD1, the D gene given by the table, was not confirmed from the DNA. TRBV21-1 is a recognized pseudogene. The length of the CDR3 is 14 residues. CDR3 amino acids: CASSKVDSLLEQYF. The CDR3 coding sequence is TGTGCCAGCAGCAAAGTTGACAGTCTCCTGGAGCAGTACTTC.

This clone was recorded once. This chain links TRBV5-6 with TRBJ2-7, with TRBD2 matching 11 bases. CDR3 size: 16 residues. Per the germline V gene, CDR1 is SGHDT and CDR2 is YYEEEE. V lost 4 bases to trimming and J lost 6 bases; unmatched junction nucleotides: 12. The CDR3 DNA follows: TGTGCCAGCAGCCTCTACTATAGCGGGGGGGCGGGCGAGCAGTACTTC. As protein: CASSLYYSGGAGEQYF.

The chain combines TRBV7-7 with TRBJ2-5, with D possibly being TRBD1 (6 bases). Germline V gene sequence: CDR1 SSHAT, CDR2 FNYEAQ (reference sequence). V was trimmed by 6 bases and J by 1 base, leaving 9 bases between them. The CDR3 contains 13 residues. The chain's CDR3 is CASSQDSQETQYF. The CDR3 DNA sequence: TGTGCCAGCAGTCAGGACAGCCAAGAGACCCAGTACTTC.

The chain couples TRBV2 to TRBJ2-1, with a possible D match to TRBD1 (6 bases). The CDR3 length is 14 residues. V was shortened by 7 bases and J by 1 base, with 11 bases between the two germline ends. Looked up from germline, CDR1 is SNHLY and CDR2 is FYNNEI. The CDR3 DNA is TGTGCCAGCAATGGAGGACAGTCCTACAATGAGCAGTTCTTC. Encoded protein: CASNGGQSYNEQFF.

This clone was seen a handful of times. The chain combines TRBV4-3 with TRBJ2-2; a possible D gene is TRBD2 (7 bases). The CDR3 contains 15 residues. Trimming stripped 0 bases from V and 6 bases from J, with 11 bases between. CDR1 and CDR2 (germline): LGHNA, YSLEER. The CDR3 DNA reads TGCGCCAGCAGCCAAGAGGGGGGGCGGGCCGGGGAGCTGTTTTTT. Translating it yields CASSQEGGRAGELFF.

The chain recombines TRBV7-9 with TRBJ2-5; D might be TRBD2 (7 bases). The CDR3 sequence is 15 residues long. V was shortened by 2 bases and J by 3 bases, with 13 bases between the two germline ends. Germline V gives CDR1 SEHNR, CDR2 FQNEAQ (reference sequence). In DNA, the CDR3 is TGTGCCAGCAGCTTACTTGGGGGGGCCGAAGAGACCCAGTACTTC. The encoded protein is CASSLLGGAEETQYF.

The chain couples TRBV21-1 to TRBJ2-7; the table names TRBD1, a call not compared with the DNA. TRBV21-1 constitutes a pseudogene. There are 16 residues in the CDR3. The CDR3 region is CASSKEGTGGYYEQYF. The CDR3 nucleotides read TGTGCCAGCAGCAAAGAGGGAACAGGGGGATACTACGAGCAGTACTTC.

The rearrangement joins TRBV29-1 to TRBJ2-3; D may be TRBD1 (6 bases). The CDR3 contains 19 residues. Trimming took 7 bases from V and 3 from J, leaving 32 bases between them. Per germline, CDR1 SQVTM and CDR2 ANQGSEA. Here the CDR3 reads CSATPNGTNRPSVTDTQYF. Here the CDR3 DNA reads TGCAGCGCTACTCCGAACGGGACAAACAGACCAAGTGTGACAGATACGCAGTATTTT.

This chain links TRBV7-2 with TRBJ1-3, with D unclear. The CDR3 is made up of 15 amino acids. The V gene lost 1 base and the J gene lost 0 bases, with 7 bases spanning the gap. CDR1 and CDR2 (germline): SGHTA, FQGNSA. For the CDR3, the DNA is TGTGCCAGCAGCTTAGGAGGGTACTCTGGAAACACCATATATTTT. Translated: CASSLGGYSGNTIYF. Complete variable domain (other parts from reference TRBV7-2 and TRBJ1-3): GAGVSQSPSNKVTEKGKDVELRCDPISGHTALYWYRQSLGQGLEFLIYFQGNSAPDKSGLPSDRFSAERTGGSVSTLTIQRTQQEDSAVYLCASSLGGYSGNTIYFGEGSWLTVV.

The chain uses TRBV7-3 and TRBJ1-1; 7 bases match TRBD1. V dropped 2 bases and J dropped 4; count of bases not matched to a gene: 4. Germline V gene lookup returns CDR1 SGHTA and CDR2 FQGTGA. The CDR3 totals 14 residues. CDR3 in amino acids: CASSLYRGPTEAFF. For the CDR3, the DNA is TGTGCCAGCAGCTTATACAGGGGCCCCACTGAAGCTTTCTTT.

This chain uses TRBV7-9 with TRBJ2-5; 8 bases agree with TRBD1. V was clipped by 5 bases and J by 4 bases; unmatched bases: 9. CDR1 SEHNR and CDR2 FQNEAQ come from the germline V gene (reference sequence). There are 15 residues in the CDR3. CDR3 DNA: TGTGCCAGCAGCCCAACCGGGACAGGTGGAGAGACCCAGTACTTC. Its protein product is CASSPTGTGGETQYF.

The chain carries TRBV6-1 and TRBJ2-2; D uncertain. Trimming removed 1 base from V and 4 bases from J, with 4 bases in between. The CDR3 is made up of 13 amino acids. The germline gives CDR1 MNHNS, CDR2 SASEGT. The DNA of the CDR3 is TGTGCCAGCAGTGAAGACGGCACCGGGGAGCTGTTTTTT. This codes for CASSEDGTGELFF.

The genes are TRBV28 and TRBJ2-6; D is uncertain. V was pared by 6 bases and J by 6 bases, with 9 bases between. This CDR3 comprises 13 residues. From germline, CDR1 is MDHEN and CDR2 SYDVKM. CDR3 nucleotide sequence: TGTGCCAGCAGAGCCCCAACGGCCAACGTCCTGACTTTC. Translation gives CASRAPTANVLTF.

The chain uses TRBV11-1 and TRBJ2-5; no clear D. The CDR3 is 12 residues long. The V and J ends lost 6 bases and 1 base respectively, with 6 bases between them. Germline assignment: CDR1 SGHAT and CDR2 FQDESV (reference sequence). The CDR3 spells CASRGLQETQYF. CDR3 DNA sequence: TGTGCCAGCAGGGGCCTCCAAGAGACCCAGTACTTC. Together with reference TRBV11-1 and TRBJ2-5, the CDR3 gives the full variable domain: EAEVAQSPRYKITEKSQAVAFWCDPISGHATLYWYRQILGQGPELLVQFQDESVVDDSQLPKDRFSAERLKGVDSTLKIQPAELGDSAMYLCASRGLQETQYFGPGTRLLVL.

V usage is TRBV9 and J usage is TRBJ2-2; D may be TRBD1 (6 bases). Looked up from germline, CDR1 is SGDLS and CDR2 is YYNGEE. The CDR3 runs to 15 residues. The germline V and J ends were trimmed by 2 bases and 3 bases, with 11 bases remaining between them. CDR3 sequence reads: CASSVRDTDTGELFF. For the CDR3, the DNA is TGTGCCAGCAGCGTCCGGGACACTGACACCGGGGAGCTGTTTTTT.

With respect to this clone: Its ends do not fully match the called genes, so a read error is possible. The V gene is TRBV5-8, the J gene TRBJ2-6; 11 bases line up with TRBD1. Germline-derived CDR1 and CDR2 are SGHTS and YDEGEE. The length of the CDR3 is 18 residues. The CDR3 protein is CASSPGQGALYGTNVLTF. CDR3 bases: TGTGCCAGCAGCCCAGGACAGGGGGCCCTCTATGGGACCAACGTCCTGACTTTC.

CDR3 in DNA: TGCGCCAGCAGCTCGACAGGCGGGCAGACAGATACGCAGTATTTT. Translating it yields CASSSTGGQTDTQYF. The chain links TRBV5-1 to TRBJ2-3; a possible D gene is TRBD1 (6 bases). The CDR3 is 15 residues long. Trimming took 3 bases from V and 3 from J, leaving 14 bases between them. Germline lookup yields CDR1 SGHRS and CDR2 YFSETQ.